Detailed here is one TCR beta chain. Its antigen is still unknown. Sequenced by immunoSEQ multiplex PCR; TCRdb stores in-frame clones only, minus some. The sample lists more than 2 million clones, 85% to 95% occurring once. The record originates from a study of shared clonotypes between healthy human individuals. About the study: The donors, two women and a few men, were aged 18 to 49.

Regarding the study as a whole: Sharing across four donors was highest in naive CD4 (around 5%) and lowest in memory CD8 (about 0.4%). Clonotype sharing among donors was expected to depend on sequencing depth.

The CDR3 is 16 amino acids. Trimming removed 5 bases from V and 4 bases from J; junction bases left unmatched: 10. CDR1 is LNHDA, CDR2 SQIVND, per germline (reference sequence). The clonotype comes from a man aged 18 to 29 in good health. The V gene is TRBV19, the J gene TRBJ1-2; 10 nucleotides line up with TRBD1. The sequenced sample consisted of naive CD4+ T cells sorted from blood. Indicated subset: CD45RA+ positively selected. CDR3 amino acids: CASSLLTGGDAYGYTF. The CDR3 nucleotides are TGTGCCAGTAGTCTACTGACAGGGGGCGATGCCTATGGCTACACCTTC.